A single sample gave rise to the 24 T cell receptor beta chains below, sequenced in a study of T cells in Graves' hyperthyroidism and ophthalmopathy. Using RNA transcripts as the source, TCR beta CDR3 regions were amplified. The study used the HTBI primer set for a first-round RT-PCR of the TCR CDR3. From the multiplex PCR reads, TCRdb called clonotypes with MiXCR, one entry per CDR3 protein. The table includes 450,000 to 700,000 distinct CDR3 sequences, around 42% detected once. Sequencing used peripheral blood or thyroid tissue (not recorded which). All receptors derive from an adult woman with Graves' disease, either hyperthyroidism or ophthalmopathy (not recorded which).

V is TRBV20-1 and J is TRBJ2-2, with D possibly being TRBD2 (5 bases). Germline CDR1 reads DFQATT; CDR2 reads SNEGSKA (reference sequence). CDR3 size: 13 residues. Trimming took 6 bases from V and 6 from J, leaving 14 bases between them. CDR3 sequence (DNA): TGCAGTGCGACCTTGAGAGGGTCCGGGGAGCTGTTTTTT. Its translation is CSATLRGSGELFF.

This clonotype was seen repeatedly, ten times or more. The rearrangement uses TRBV5-1 and TRBJ1-2; tentative D call: TRBD1 (5 bases). V was cut by 1 base and J by 3 bases, with 13 bases left in between. Germline CDR1 reads SGHRS; CDR2 reads YFSETQ. The CDR3 consists of 15 residues. CDR3: CASSLLSGQYYGYTF. As DNA, the CDR3 is TGCGCCAGCAGCTTGCTGTCGGGGCAGTACTATGGCTACACCTTC.

The rearrangement uses TRBV29-1 and TRBJ2-6; D unresolved. The CDR3 sequence is 14 residues long. In germline, CDR1 is SQVTM, CDR2 ANQGSEA. V lost 4 bases, J lost 0 bases, and 7 bases lay in between. The CDR3 nucleotides read TGCAGCGTTGGACTCAGCTCTGGGGCCAACGTCCTGACTTTC. It specifies CSVGLSSGANVLTF. The full variable domain, in which reference TRBV29-1 and TRBJ2-6 provide the parts outside the CDR3, is SAVISQKPSRDICQRGTSLTIQCQVDSQVTMMFWYRQQPGQSLTLIATANQGSEATYESGFVIDKFPISRPNLTFSTLTVSNMSPEDSSIYLCSVGLSSGANVLTFGAGSRLTVL.

The V call is TRBV20-1, the J call TRBJ1-6; 9 nucleotides agree with TRBD1. CDR1 and CDR2 (germline): DFQATT, SNEGSKA (reference sequence). CDR3 size: 14 residues. This CDR3 reads CSLNRGPDNSPLHF. The CDR3, as DNA: TGCAGCCTCAACAGGGGGCCCGATAATTCACCCCTCCACTTT.

Only one count was recorded for this clonotype. J is TRBJ1-5 and V is TRBV2, with a possible D match to TRBD1 (5 bases). The length of the CDR3 is 13 residues. CDR1 and CDR2 from the germline V gene are SNHLY and FYNNEI. V gave up 4 bases and J gave up 11 bases, with 15 bases separating them. The CDR3 bases are TGTGCCAGCAGTGGGGGGTCAAAAGAGACCCAGCATTTT. Its protein is CASSGGSKETQHF.

This clonotype was recorded many times. The chain employs TRBV6-2 or TRBV6-3 and TRBJ2-7; D remains ambiguous. CDR1 is MNHEY and CDR2 is SVGEGT in the germline V gene. Trimming shortened V by 0 bases and J by 2 bases, and 8 bases separated the two germline ends. The CDR3 is 14 amino acids. CDR3 DNA sequence: TGTGCCAGCAGTTACTCGTGGAATACCTACGAGCAGTACTTC. Translating it yields CASSYSWNTYEQYF.

This sequence joins TRBV19 and TRBJ1-1; D is unclear. Trimming removed 6 bases at V and 5 bases at J, with 13 bases between. The CDR3 totals 13 residues. Germline CDR1 and CDR2: LNHDA and SQIVND (reference sequence). The chain's CDR3 is CASSLTDGTEAFF. CDR3 in DNA: TGTGCCAGTAGCTTGACCGACGGAACTGAAGCTTTCTTT.

Of note for this clonotype: Since no conserved phenylalanine or tryptophan closes the CDR3, a read error is the likely cause. The V call is TRBV10-1, the J call TRBJ2-1, with 11 bases fitting TRBD2. The CDR3 consists of 15 residues. Germline V CDR1 and CDR2: WNHNN, SYGVQD (reference sequence). V gave up 4 bases and J gave up 4 bases; unmatched junction bases: 3. CDR3 amino acids: CASSAGLAGYNEQFL. As DNA, the CDR3 is TGCGCCAGCAGTGCCGGACTAGCGGGTTACAATGAGCAGTTCCTC.

This clonotype appeared many times. This CDR3 reads CASSVDGTGGSPLHF. CDR3 coding DNA: TGTGCCAGCAGCGTAGACGGGACAGGAGGTTCACCCCTCCACTTT. The V gene is TRBV9, the J gene TRBJ1-6; 8 nucleotides agree with TRBD1. This CDR3 spans 15 amino acids. Per germline, CDR1 SGDLS and CDR2 YYNGEE. J gave up 9 bases and V 0 bases, and 5 bases lay outside the gene matches.

The genes are TRBV7-9 and TRBJ2-5, with 8 bases matching TRBD2. V lost 5 bases and J lost 4; bases outside the gene matches: 12. CDR1 is SEHNR and CDR2 is FQNEAQ in the germline V gene (reference sequence). The CDR3 is 16 residues long. This CDR3 reads CASSQRSGRGRETQYF. The CDR3 bases are TGTGCCAGCAGCCAACGAAGCGGGAGAGGTAGAGAGACCCAGTACTTC.

About this clonotype itself: Just one base apart from a much larger clone, this may be a read error. This chain joins TRBV12-3 or TRBV12-4 and TRBJ1-5; weak D call: TRBD1 (6 bases). CDR3 length equals 14 residues. Trimming removed 5 bases at V and 1 base at J, with 9 bases between. As DNA, the CDR3 is TGTGCCAGCAGTCGCGGACAGAGCAATCAGCCCCAGCATTTT. Its protein is CASSRGQSNQPQHF.

Many counts were recorded for this clonotype. This chain uses TRBV7-9 with TRBJ1-5; D gene ambiguous. Germline loops: CDR1 SEHNR, CDR2 FQNEAQ (reference sequence). This CDR3 is built from 15 residues. Trimming pared 1 base from V and 0 bases from J, leaving 7 bases between. The CDR3 nucleotides are TGTGCCAGCAGCTTAGAGGCCAATAGCAATCAGCCCCAGCATTTT. It yields the protein CASSLEANSNQPQHF.

This sequence joins TRBV5-6 and TRBJ1-1, with TRBD1 as a possible D gene (6 bases). CDR1 SGHDT and CDR2 YYEEEE come from the germline V gene. V was trimmed by 0 bases and J by 0 bases, leaving 15 bases between them. The CDR3 is 17 residues long. CDR3 in amino acids: CASSLAGVLRVNTEAFF. The CDR3 bases are TGTGCCAGCAGCTTGGCAGGGGTCCTCAGAGTGAACACTGAAGCTTTCTTT.

The rearrangement joins TRBV9 to TRBJ1-6; D remains unclear. The CDR3 is 15 residues long. Between the trimmed V and J ends, which lost 6 bases and 5 bases, there was a span of 15 bases. Germline V gene data show CDR1 as SGDLS and CDR2 as YYNGEE. CDR3 in DNA: TGTGCCAGCACCTCCACGGGGAATAATAATTCACCCCTCCACTTT. Translating gives CASTSTGNNNSPLHF.

V and J are TRBV18 and TRBJ1-5; perhaps TRBD1 as D (6 bases). Germline V gene sequence: CDR1 KGHSH, CDR2 LQKENI. The CDR3 length is 16 residues. The V and J ends lost 2 bases and 6 bases respectively, with 17 bases between them. The CDR3 loop reads CASSPGTTGYSQPQHF. Here the CDR3 DNA reads TGTGCCAGCTCACCAGGCACTACAGGGTATAGTCAGCCCCAGCATTTT.

In its sample, this clonotype was seen once. This may stem from a read error, because a much larger clone lies one nucleotide away. The V call is TRBV20-1, the J call TRBJ2-7; D is possibly TRBD1 (8 bases). V was clipped by 7 bases and J by 7 bases, with 23 bases between them. Germline V gives CDR1 DFQATT, CDR2 SNEGSKA (reference sequence). This CDR3 spans 14 amino acids. In DNA form, the CDR3 reads TGCAGTGTGGCCGCACAGGGGGGGAGTCGGGAGCAGTACTTC. As protein: CSVAAQGGSREQYF.

CDR3 amino acids: CSYLAGDYNEQFF. The DNA of the CDR3 is TGCAGCTACCTAGCGGGAGACTACAATGAGCAGTTCTTC. The chain carries TRBV29-1 and TRBJ2-1; 10 nucleotides agree with TRBD2. Germline V gives CDR1 SQVTM, CDR2 ANQGSEA. The CDR3 runs to 13 residues. V lost 8 bases to trimming and J lost 3 bases; unmatched junction nucleotides: 4.

This clonotype was detected many times. CDR3 sequence (DNA): TGCGCCAGCAGCCAAAGAGCGGGATCCTACCAAGAGACCCAGTACTTC. Translating it yields CASSQRAGSYQETQYF. This chain connects TRBV5-1 to TRBJ2-5, with 7 bases identical to TRBD2. This CDR3 has 16 residues. The germline CDR1 and CDR2 sequences are SGHRS and YFSETQ. J gave up 0 bases and V 4 bases, and 9 bases lay outside the gene matches.

With respect to this clonotype: At one boundary the junction diverges from the germline segment, which might be a read error. The CDR3, as DNA: TGTGCCAGCAGCTTAGAGTCCGTATGGAGGCGGGAGGGGACAGATACGCAGAATTTT. It is translated as CASSLESVWRREGTDTQNF. The chain has TRBV9 and TRBJ2-3, with 9 bases matching TRBD2. The CDR3 runs to 19 residues. Per the germline V gene, CDR1 is SGDLS and CDR2 is YYNGEE.

This chain uses TRBV5-1 with TRBJ2-7; no clear D gene. In germline, CDR1 is SGHRS, CDR2 YFSETQ. The CDR3 has 13 amino acids. V was trimmed by 5 bases and J by 7 bases, leaving 16 bases between them. CDR3 protein: CASRSPASGEQYF. CDR3 bases: TGCGCCAGCAGGTCCCCGGCCTCCGGTGAGCAGTACTTC.

This clonotype has at least ten counts. V and J are TRBV11-3 and TRBJ1-1; D possibly corresponds to TRBD1 (6 bases). The ends were cut back, 5 bases at V and 2 bases at J, with 12 bases in the middle. The CDR3 has 14 residues. From germline, CDR1 is SGHNT and CDR2 YENEEA. This CDR3 is CASSRGGGNTEAFF. The CDR3 bases are TGTGCCAGCAGCCGCGGAGGGGGAAACACTGAAGCTTTCTTT.

The rearrangement joins TRBV5-1 to TRBJ1-2; 7 bases match TRBD1. J lost 2 bases, V lost 4 bases, and 8 bases had no gene match. Germline V gives CDR1 SGHRS, CDR2 YFSETQ. The CDR3 sequence is 15 residues long. CDR3: CASSMQGGRNYGYTF. The CDR3 DNA is TGCGCCAGCAGCATGCAGGGGGGACGCAACTATGGCTACACCTTC.

The chain has TRBV20-1 and TRBJ2-7; D may be TRBD1 (5 bases). The CDR3 loop spans 15 amino acids. Germline values: CDR1 DFQATT, CDR2 SNEGSKA (reference sequence). Between the trimmed V and J ends, which lost 6 bases and 7 bases, there was a span of 25 bases. CDR3 sequence: CSAFSLSRAAREQYF. The CDR3 DNA reads as TGCAGTGCCTTCTCCCTTAGCAGGGCGGCGCGGGAGCAGTACTTC.

This clonotype was found many times. This sequence joins TRBV12-3 or TRBV12-4 and TRBJ1-1; TRBD1 matches at 7 bases. This CDR3 comprises 14 residues. After removal of 5 bases from V and 5 bases from J, the junction contained 8 bases not matched to a gene. In DNA form, the CDR3 reads TGTGCCAGCAGTATGGCCAGGGGGGGAACTGAAGCTTTCTTT. This sequence encodes CASSMARGGTEAFF.